Listed here are 22 T cell receptor beta chains from one sample, sequenced in a study of technical replicates of blood from several donors. Here immunoSEQ multiplex PCR was the method, and the copy in TCRdb shows in-frame clones only, minus some. Of 90,000 to 100,000 clones detected, approximately 94% appear once; the ten largest clones hold less than 0.4%. Sequenced input: T cells isolated from PBMCs. The origin of the receptors is a human donor in good health.

This sequence joins TRBV27 and TRBJ1-5; D gene unclear. V lost 2 bases and J lost 0, with 14 bases in between. Germline values: CDR1 MNHEY, CDR2 SMNVEV (reference sequence). The CDR3 extends over 17 amino acids. The chain's CDR3 is CASSLKSHGNSNQPQHF. The CDR3 nucleotides are TGTGCCAGCAGTTTAAAATCTCACGGGAATAGCAATCAGCCCCAGCATTTT.

A single count supports this clone. V is TRBV28 and J is TRBJ2-7, with D perhaps TRBD2 (7 bases). The ends were cut back, 5 bases at V and 6 bases at J, with 20 bases in the middle. The CDR3 loop spans 15 amino acids. Germline CDR1 is MDHEN and CDR2 is SYDVKM. DNA of the CDR3: TGTGCCAGCAGTCAGCCAGGGGAGGGCCCCCTCGAGCAGTACTTC. Translation: CASSQPGEGPLEQYF.

The chain combines TRBV5-1 with TRBJ2-3, with a tentative D call TRBD1 (5 bases). CDR3 size: 14 residues. Deletions cut 4 bases from V and 0 bases from J, with 9 bases between. Germline values: CDR1 SGHRS, CDR2 YFSETQ. This chain's CDR3 is CASSQTASTDTQYF. The CDR3 DNA is TGCGCCAGCAGCCAGACAGCTAGCACAGATACGCAGTATTTT.

The V gene is TRBV5-1, the J gene TRBJ1-2, with 9 bases matching TRBD1. The germline V gene has CDR1 SGHRS and CDR2 YFSETQ. V was clipped by 0 bases and J by 7 bases; unmatched bases: 7. This CDR3 has 15 residues. The CDR3 region is CASSLEGQGRSGYTF. CDR3 nucleotide sequence: TGCGCCAGCAGCTTGGAGGGACAGGGCAGGTCTGGCTACACCTTC.

The V and J genes are TRBV5-1 and TRBJ1-3; TRBD1 aligns across 7 bases. CDR1 is SGHRS, CDR2 YFSETQ, per germline. This CDR3 is built from 14 residues. V trimming: 4 bases; J trimming: 3 bases; junction bases outside the gene matches: 4. The CDR3 sequence is CASSPGQSGNTIYF. The CDR3 DNA follows: TGCGCCAGCAGCCCGGGACAGAGTGGAAACACCATATATTTT.

The genes are TRBV7-9 and TRBJ2-2, with D perhaps matching TRBD2 (6 bases). Between the trimmed V and J ends, which lost 1 base and 10 bases, there was a span of 19 bases. CDR1 SEHNR and CDR2 FQNEAQ come from the germline V gene (reference sequence). The CDR3 is 16 residues long. CDR3 residues: CASSLDPRRATVELFF. CDR3 nucleotide sequence: TGTGCCAGCAGCTTAGACCCCCGGAGGGCGACGGTGGAGCTGTTTTTT.

The chain employs TRBV6-5 and TRBJ2-7; TRBD2 matches 8 bases. There are 13 residues in the CDR3. Germline CDR1 MNHEY, CDR2 SVGAGI. The V segment lost 7 bases and the J segment 3 bases; nucleotides outside the gene matches: 5. CDR3 sequence (DNA): TGTGCCAGCACCCGAGCGGGAGACTACGAGCAGTACTTC. Amino acids: CASTRAGDYEQYF.

The chain has TRBV15 and TRBJ2-7; tentatively, D is TRBD2 (5 bases). The CDR3 has 13 residues. CDR1 and CDR2 (germline): LNHNV, YYDKDF (reference sequence). Trimming left V 9 bases short and J 4 bases short, with 16 bases between. The CDR3 coding sequence is TGTGCCACGAGGGCCCTAGGAAGATACGAGCAGTACTTC. Protein product: CATRALGRYEQYF. The whole variable domain, remainder taken from reference TRBV15 and TRBJ2-7, is DAMVIQNPRYQVTQFGKPVTLSCSQTLNHNVMYWYQQKSSQAPKLLFHYYDKDFNNEADTPDNFQSRRPNTSFCFLDIRSPGLGDTAMYLCATRALGRYEQYFGPGTRLTVT.

In its sample, this clone was seen a few times. The chain uses TRBV9 and TRBJ2-7; D is ambiguous. This CDR3 is built from 14 residues. In germline, CDR1 is SGDLS, CDR2 YYNGEE. With 1 base removed from V and 0 bases from J, the gap between germline ends came to 8 bases. The CDR3 DNA is TGTGCCAGCAGCGTACAACACAGCTCCTACGAGCAGTACTTC. It encodes CASSVQHSSYEQYF. Supplemented by reference TRBV9 and TRBJ2-7, the full variable domain reads DSGVTQTPKHLITATGQRVTLRCSPRSGDLSVYWYQQSLDQGLQFLIQYYNGEERAKGNILERFSAQQFPDLHSELNLSSLELGDSALYFCASSVQHSSYEQYFGPGTRLTVT.

The CDR3 DNA reads as TGTGCCAGCAGTGAGTATGACAGGGGGCAGTCCAATGAGCAGTTCTTC. Its protein product is CASSEYDRGQSNEQFF. The V and J genes are TRBV25-1 and TRBJ2-1; 10 bases are shared with TRBD1. V trimming: 3 bases; J trimming: 6 bases; junction bases outside the gene matches: 8. Germline assignment: CDR1 MGHDK and CDR2 SYGVNS. The CDR3 is 16 residues long.

The rearrangement links TRBV14 to TRBJ1-4; unclear D gene. Trimming stripped 1 base from V and 6 bases from J, with 15 bases between. The CDR3 is made up of 16 amino acids. Per germline, CDR1 SGHDN and CDR2 FVKESK. The CDR3 loop is CASSQVSGRRDEKLFF. The CDR3 region has the DNA TGTGCCAGCAGCCAAGTTTCTGGGCGGCGGGATGAAAAACTGTTTTTT.

This chain joins TRBV4-1 and TRBJ2-3, with 11 positions matching TRBD1. Losses at the gene ends were 4 bases for V and 7 bases for J; bases not matched to a gene: 1. The CDR3 is made up of 13 amino acids. Germline loops: CDR1 MGHRA, CDR2 YSYEKL. CDR3 sequence reads: CASSRDRGYTQYF. CDR3 nucleotide sequence: TGCGCCAGCAGCCGGGACAGGGGGTATACGCAGTATTTT.

In its sample, this clone was seen once. The gene calls are TRBV2 and TRBJ2-7, with 7 bases aligning to TRBD1. Germline CDR1 is SNHLY and CDR2 is FYNNEI. V lost 7 bases and J lost 4; bases outside the gene matches: 10. CDR3 length: 14 residues. DNA of the CDR3: TGTGCCAGCACCTGGGGACAGTTAAAATACGAGCAGTACTTC. Its translation is CASTWGQLKYEQYF.

This chain connects TRBV6-5 to TRBJ2-7; D ambiguous. In germline, CDR1 is MNHEY, CDR2 SVGAGI. The CDR3 is 14 residues long. The V end lost 5 bases, the J end lost 0 bases, and 11 bases lay between the germline ends. Written as DNA, the CDR3 is TGTGCCAGCAGTACTACGACGGACTCCTACGAGCAGTACTTC. It yields the protein CASSTTTDSYEQYF.

The chain links TRBV7-3 to TRBJ2-1; possible D gene TRBD2, 5 bases. Trimming cost V 3 bases and J 6 bases, with 9 bases left between them. This CDR3 has 13 residues. CDR1 SGHTA and CDR2 FQGTGA come from the germline V gene. CDR3 loop: CASSFSRVNEQFF. DNA for the CDR3: TGTGCCAGCAGCTTTTCGAGGGTCAATGAGCAGTTCTTC.

The V call is TRBV4-2, the J call TRBJ1-2; TRBD1 agrees at 9 bases. J was trimmed by 7 bases and V by 1 base; bases with no gene match: 13. Per germline, CDR1 LGHNA and CDR2 YNFKEQ. This CDR3 has 17 residues. Here the CDR3 DNA reads TGTGCCAGCAGCCAAGGGGGCCCGGGACAGGGAATTTTTGGCTACACCTTC. This sequence encodes CASSQGGPGQGIFGYTF.

The J gene is TRBJ1-5, the V gene TRBV28; 7 nucleotides agree with TRBD1. The CDR3 contains 16 residues. The germline gives CDR1 MDHEN, CDR2 SYDVKM. The V gene end was trimmed by 5 bases and the J gene end by 6 bases; junction bases not matched to a gene: 13. The CDR3 DNA follows: TGTGCCAGCAGTCCCATCACAGGGGAGGAATCTCAGCCCCAGCATTTT. It translates to CASSPITGEESQPQHF.

This CDR3 is CASSPSQGVDEQYF. In nucleotides, the CDR3 is TGTGCCAGCAGCCCCTCCCAGGGGGTCGACGAGCAGTACTTC. The rearrangement uses TRBV9 and TRBJ2-7, with 7 bases that match TRBD1. CDR3 length: 14 amino acids. The germline CDR1 and CDR2 sequences are SGDLS and YYNGEE. With 4 bases clipped from V and 5 bases from J, the junction kept 9 bases outside the gene matches.

The count of this clone is one. This chain links TRBV27 with TRBJ1-1; no firm D call. Germline values: CDR1 MNHEY, CDR2 SMNVEV (reference sequence). Trimming pared 2 bases from V and 4 bases from J, leaving 8 bases between. The CDR3 extends over 13 amino acids. The CDR3: CASSLVGSTEAFF. CDR3 DNA: TGTGCCAGCAGTTTAGTAGGGAGCACTGAAGCTTTCTTT.

The V call is TRBV5-4, the J call TRBJ2-7, with 8 bases matching TRBD1. Germline loops: CDR1 SGHNT, CDR2 YYREEE (reference sequence). J was trimmed by 2 bases and V by 2 bases; bases with no gene match: 9. This CDR3 contains 16 residues. CDR3 nucleotide sequence: TGTGCCAGCAGCTTCAAAGGTCCAGGGGGCCCCTACGAGCAGTACTTC. Amino acids: CASSFKGPGGPYEQYF.

This clone was seen just once. This rearrangement joins TRBV7-3 to TRBJ2-1, with 12 nucleotides matching TRBD1. CDR1 and CDR2 from the germline V gene are SGHTA and FQGTGA. The CDR3 consists of 16 residues. The junction had 12 bases not matched to a gene; V was cut back by 5 bases and J by 10 bases. As DNA, the CDR3 is TGTGCCAGCAGCATCGGGACAGGGGGCGGCCGGTGGGAGCAGTTCTTC. Protein: CASSIGTGGGRWEQFF.

This clone appeared once. The chain employs TRBV27 and TRBJ1-4, with 9 bases lining up with TRBD1. Germline V lookup: CDR1 MNHEY, CDR2 SMNVEV (reference sequence). CDR3 size: 16 residues. The V gene end was trimmed by 2 bases and the J gene end by 8 bases; junction bases not matched to a gene: 9. The CDR3 reads CASSLLKTGGQEKLFF. CDR3 bases: TGTGCCAGCAGTTTACTGAAGACAGGGGGGCAGGAAAAACTGTTTTTT.